Below are 27 T cell receptor beta chains sequenced from a single sample in a study of T cell responses to AZD1222 COVID-19 vaccine. Using immunoSEQ multiplex PCR, the repertoire was profiled, and TCRdb retains in-frame clones only, with some absent. This repertoire shows roughly 170,000 clones, 91% found once; its top ten account for under 2.5%. Sequencing used peripheral blood, obtained on day 0 of AZD1222 vaccination. These receptors were obtained from an adult in good health.

The chain combines TRBV10-3 with TRBJ2-2, with D tentatively TRBD1 (6 bases). Per the germline V gene, CDR1 is ENHRY and CDR2 is SYGVKD. CDR3 length: 17 amino acids. Trimming removed 4 bases from V and 0 bases from J, with 15 bases in between. In DNA form, the CDR3 reads TGTGCCATCAGTGTACTGGGACAACTCGCGAACACCGGGGAGCTGTTTTTT. It codes for CAISVLGQLANTGELFF.

The chain is built from TRBV29-1 and TRBJ1-5; TRBD1 matches 7 bases. Trimming took 7 bases from V and 4 from J; bases not matched to a gene: 10. The CDR3 covers 14 residues. Germline assignment: CDR1 SQVTM and CDR2 ANQGSEA. CDR3 sequence (DNA): TGCAGCGCCCAACTACAGGGGTGGAATCAGCCCCAGCATTTT. This sequence encodes CSAQLQGWNQPQHF.

CDR3 nucleotide sequence: TGTGCCAGCACCTTCCAAGAGACCCAGTACTTC. Amino acid sequence: CASTFQETQYF. V usage is TRBV11-2 and J usage is TRBJ2-5; D uncertain. The CDR3 is made up of 11 amino acids. Trimming removed 7 bases at V and 1 base at J, with 4 bases between. Germline V lookup: CDR1 SGHAT, CDR2 FQNNGV.

In this sample, this clone turned up once. V and J are TRBV2 and TRBJ2-3; D is unclear. V was pared by 0 bases and J by 1 base, with 14 bases between. Germline V gene sequence: CDR1 SNHLY, CDR2 FYNNEI. The CDR3 is 17 residues long. CDR3 sequence reads: CASSEAPGLVGTDTQYF. The CDR3 bases are TGTGCCAGCAGTGAAGCCCCGGGCCTCGTAGGCACAGATACGCAGTATTTT. Drawing the rest from reference TRBV2 and TRBJ2-3, the complete variable domain is EPEVTQTPSHQVTQMGQEVILRCVPISNHLYFYWYRQILGQKVEFLVSFYNNEISEKSEIFDDQFSVERPDGSNFTLKIRSTKLEDSAMYFCASSEAPGLVGTDTQYFGPGTRLTVL.

This clone was seen only once. The chain couples TRBV23-1 to TRBJ2-7; D may be TRBD2 (5 bases). TRBV23-1 belongs to the ORF category, with a function that is uncertain. The CDR3 loop spans 13 amino acids. Deletions cut 9 bases from V and 2 bases from J, with 14 bases between. Here the CDR3 reads CARAPEDPYEQYF. As DNA, the CDR3 is TGCGCCAGAGCCCCGGAGGATCCCTACGAGCAGTACTTC.

J is TRBJ2-5 and V is TRBV5-4; maybe TRBD2 (7 bases). The V gene lost 0 bases and the J gene lost 5 bases, with 17 bases spanning the gap. The germline V gene has CDR1 SGHNT and CDR2 YYREEE (reference sequence). CDR3 length: 16 residues. The CDR3 DNA is TGTGCCAGCAGCTTGGCTCTGTGGGGGGGCCGGGAGACCCAGTACTTC. Its protein is CASSLALWGGRETQYF.

CDR3 in DNA: TGTGCCATCTACCGCTATGGCTACACCTTC. It translates to CAIYRYGYTF. The rearrangement links TRBV27 to TRBJ1-2, with D unresolved. The CDR3 extends over 10 amino acids. Germline lookup yields CDR1 MNHEY and CDR2 SMNVEV (reference sequence). Trimming took 10 bases from V and 4 from J, leaving 7 bases between them.

The CDR3 DNA reads TGTGCCAGCAGCTTAAATTCCCAGGGGGCGGATCAGCCCCAGCATTTT. Protein product: CASSLNSQGADQPQHF. The V call is TRBV7-9, the J call TRBJ1-5; 8 nucleotides line up with TRBD1. CDR1 is SEHNR and CDR2 is FQNEAQ in the germline V gene (reference sequence). V lost 2 bases to trimming and J lost 5 bases; unmatched junction nucleotides: 8. CDR3 size: 16 residues.

The V gene is TRBV6-5, the J gene TRBJ1-1; 7 bases align to TRBD1. The CDR3 runs 15 residues. The germline V gene encodes CDR1 MNHEY and CDR2 SVGAGI. Trimming took 4 bases from V and 6 from J; bases not matched to a gene: 11. The DNA for the CDR3 is TGTGCCAGCAGTTCTAACAGGGGAGGATGGGCTGAAGCTTTCTTT. Translating it yields CASSSNRGGWAEAFF.

This clone was observed a single time. The rearrangement links TRBV4-3 to TRBJ2-7; D unclear. The CDR3 has 13 residues. With 0 bases removed from V and 5 bases from J, the gap between germline ends came to 8 bases. Per germline, CDR1 LGHNA and CDR2 YSLEER. The CDR3 reads CASSQDISDEQYF. The CDR3 region has the DNA TGCGCCAGCAGCCAAGATATTTCCGACGAGCAGTACTTC.

This clone was counted a single time. J is TRBJ1-1 and V is TRBV2; 7 bases match TRBD1. There are 13 residues in the CDR3. Per the germline V gene, CDR1 is SNHLY and CDR2 is FYNNEI. V shed 6 bases and J 1 base; nucleotides not matched to a gene: 2. Here the CDR3 DNA reads TGTGCCAGCAGGGGACAGCCGAACACTGAAGCTTTCTTT. Its translation is CASRGQPNTEAFF.

The gene calls are TRBV7-9 and TRBJ2-1, with TRBD2 matching over 8 bases. CDR1 is SEHNR and CDR2 is FQNEAQ in the germline V gene (reference sequence). V shed 2 bases and J 9 bases; nucleotides not matched to a gene: 9. This CDR3 spans 15 amino acids. CDR3 region: CASSLNLGSGGEQFF. CDR3 nucleotide sequence: TGTGCCAGCAGCTTAAATTTGGGGAGCGGGGGTGAGCAGTTCTTC.

The V gene is TRBV6-5, the J gene TRBJ2-1; 9 bases are shared with TRBD2. Germline lookup yields CDR1 MNHEY and CDR2 SVGAGI. The trim removed 9 bases at V and 8 bases at J, leaving 8 bases unmatched. CDR3 length: 13 residues. CDR3 sequence: CASGVAGVYEQFF. The CDR3 region has the DNA TGTGCCAGTGGGGTAGCGGGAGTATATGAGCAGTTCTTC.

The V and J genes are TRBV6-5 and TRBJ1-5; D gene uncertain. The length of the CDR3 is 12 residues. Trimming removed 2 bases at V and 10 bases at J, with 9 bases between. Per the germline V gene, CDR1 is MNHEY and CDR2 is SVGAGI. The CDR3 nucleotides are TGTGCCAGCAGTTACCTCCCCTTCCCCCAGCATTTT. This gives the protein CASSYLPFPQHF.

The chain employs TRBV9 and TRBJ2-7; possible D gene TRBD2, 6 bases. The V and J ends lost 4 bases and 2 bases respectively, with 13 bases between them. Germline CDR1 SGDLS, CDR2 YYNGEE. The CDR3 is 14 amino acids. CDR3 in DNA: TGTGCCAGCAGCCCGACGGGGGAGACCTACGAGCAGTACTTC. It specifies CASSPTGETYEQYF.

J is TRBJ1-6 and V is TRBV19; TRBD1 might be the D (5 bases). The CDR3 extends over 16 amino acids. The V gene's germline CDR1 is LNHDA and CDR2 SQIVND (reference sequence). Trimming removed 8 bases from V and 0 bases from J, with 14 bases in between. The CDR3 sequence: CASSSGASSYNSPLHF. As DNA, the CDR3 is TGTGCCAGTTCTTCCGGGGCGAGCTCCTATAATTCACCCCTCCACTTT.

The CDR3 nucleotides read TGTGCCTGGAGTAGCCAGCAGAATCAGCCCCAGCATTTT. Protein sequence: CAWSSQQNQPQHF. The rearrangement links TRBV30 to TRBJ1-5; D remains unclear. The CDR3 has 13 amino acids. Trimming took 2 bases from V and 4 from J, leaving 9 bases between them. Germline V lookup: CDR1 GTSNPN, CDR2 SVGIG (reference sequence).

The CDR3 spells CASSRSLTGSSYNSPLHF. The CDR3 nucleotides read TGTGCCAGCAGCCGGTCATTGACAGGGAGCTCCTATAATTCACCCCTCCACTTT. The chain couples TRBV28 to TRBJ1-6, with 7 bases identical to TRBD1. CDR1 is MDHEN, CDR2 SYDVKM, per germline. Trimming at V came to 6 bases and at J to 0 bases, leaving 11 bases not matched to a gene. The CDR3 is 18 amino acids.

V is TRBV9 and J is TRBJ1-2; maybe TRBD1 (5 bases). Germline assignment: CDR1 SGDLS and CDR2 YYNGEE. This CDR3 comprises 12 residues. Trimming left V 5 bases short and J 7 bases short, with 12 bases between. The CDR3 protein is CASRASGGGYTF. DNA of the CDR3: TGTGCCAGCAGAGCTAGTGGGGGTGGCTACACCTTC.

This rearrangement joins TRBV18 to TRBJ2-3; a weak D match, TRBD2 (6 bases). The CDR3 length is 14 residues. V gave up 3 bases and J gave up 4 bases, with 11 bases separating them. Germline CDR1 KGHSH, CDR2 LQKENI. The CDR3 protein is CASSPSGGADTQYF. The CDR3 DNA reads as TGTGCCAGCTCACCGTCCGGCGGGGCAGATACGCAGTATTTT. Together with reference TRBV18 and TRBJ2-3, the CDR3 gives the full variable domain: NAGVMQNPRHLVRRRGQEARLRCSPMKGHSHVYWYRQLPEEGLKFMVYLQKENIIDESGMPKERFSAEFPKEGPSILRIQQVVRGDSAAYFCASSPSGGADTQYFGPGTRLTVL.

This clone was seen more than once but under ten times. The chain carries TRBV7-2 and TRBJ2-3; D gene unclear. Per germline, CDR1 SGHTA and CDR2 FQGNSA. The V end lost 1 base, the J end lost 7 bases, and 12 bases lay between the germline ends. The CDR3 is 14 residues long. In DNA form, the CDR3 reads TGTGCCAGCAGCTTAGGTAATAGCAAAAATACGCAGTATTTT. Translated: CASSLGNSKNTQYF.

The rearrangement joins TRBV11-1 to TRBJ1-5; D remains ambiguous. V shed 3 bases and J shed 5 bases, with 17 bases lying between them. This CDR3 contains 16 residues. The V gene's germline CDR1 is SGHAT and CDR2 FQDESV (reference sequence). The CDR3 DNA sequence: TGTGCCAGCAGCTTTTTCGGGTCGGAGGGCGATCAGCCCCAGCATTTT. Translated: CASSFFGSEGDQPQHF.

The gene calls are TRBV28 and TRBJ1-1, with TRBD1 identical over 9 bases. The germline CDR1 and CDR2 sequences are MDHEN and SYDVKM. This CDR3 is built from 15 residues. Trimming cost V 5 bases and J 10 bases; bases outside gene matches: 14. The CDR3 DNA reads as TGTGCCAGCAGTCGGACCCGGGACAGGGCCGTTACAGCTTTCTTT. This encodes CASSRTRDRAVTAFF.

The chain recombines TRBV19 with TRBJ1-6; 10 nucleotides align to TRBD1. CDR3 length: 14 residues. Trimming took 5 bases from V and 7 from J; bases not matched to a gene: 2. CDR1 is LNHDA, CDR2 SQIVND, per germline (reference sequence). The CDR3: CASSAGQGNSPLHF. CDR3 in DNA: TGTGCCAGTAGTGCGGGACAGGGGAATTCACCCCTCCACTTT.

V is TRBV6-2 or TRBV6-3 and J is TRBJ2-7; D is undetermined. Trimming removed 6 bases from V and 6 bases from J, with 6 bases in between. Germline V gene data show CDR1 as MNHEY and CDR2 as SVGEGT. This CDR3 has 10 amino acids. As DNA, the CDR3 is TGTGCCAGCAGCAACTCCGAGCAGTACTTC. Its protein product is CASSNSEQYF.

The V and J genes are TRBV24-1 and TRBJ2-5; TRBD2 matches at 8 bases. Per germline, CDR1 KGHDR and CDR2 SFDVKD. J lost 4 bases, V lost 10 bases, and 1 base had no gene match. This CDR3 is 11 amino acids long. DNA of the CDR3: TGTGCCACTGCGGGGGGAGAGACCCAGTACTTC. Protein product: CATAGGETQYF.

The rearrangement joins TRBV3-1 (or the pseudogene TRBV3-2) to TRBJ1-1; D is ambiguous. CDR3 size: 12 residues. Germline V gene data show CDR1 as LGHDT and CDR2 as YNNKEL (reference sequence). V lost 4 bases and J 4 bases, leaving 7 bases between the germline ends. CDR3 bases: TGTGCCAGCAGCCCCGGGTTCACTGAAGCTTTCTTT. It translates to CASSPGFTEAFF.